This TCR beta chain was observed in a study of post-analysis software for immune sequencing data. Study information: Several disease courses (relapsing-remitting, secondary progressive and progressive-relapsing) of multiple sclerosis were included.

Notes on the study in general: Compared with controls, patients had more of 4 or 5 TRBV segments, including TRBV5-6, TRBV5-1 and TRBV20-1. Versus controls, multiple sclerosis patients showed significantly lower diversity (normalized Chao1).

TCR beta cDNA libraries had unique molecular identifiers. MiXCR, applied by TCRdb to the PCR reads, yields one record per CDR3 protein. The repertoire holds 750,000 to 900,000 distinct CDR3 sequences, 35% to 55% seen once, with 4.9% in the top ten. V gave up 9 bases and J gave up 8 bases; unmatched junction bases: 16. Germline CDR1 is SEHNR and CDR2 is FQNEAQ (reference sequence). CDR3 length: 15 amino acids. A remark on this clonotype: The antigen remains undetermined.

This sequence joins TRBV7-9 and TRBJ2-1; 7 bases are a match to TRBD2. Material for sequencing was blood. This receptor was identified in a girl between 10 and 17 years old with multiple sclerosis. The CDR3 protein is CASKGPSGTLDEQFF. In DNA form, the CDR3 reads TGTGCCAGTAAAGGCCCCAGCGGGACCCTCGATGAGCAGTTCTTC.